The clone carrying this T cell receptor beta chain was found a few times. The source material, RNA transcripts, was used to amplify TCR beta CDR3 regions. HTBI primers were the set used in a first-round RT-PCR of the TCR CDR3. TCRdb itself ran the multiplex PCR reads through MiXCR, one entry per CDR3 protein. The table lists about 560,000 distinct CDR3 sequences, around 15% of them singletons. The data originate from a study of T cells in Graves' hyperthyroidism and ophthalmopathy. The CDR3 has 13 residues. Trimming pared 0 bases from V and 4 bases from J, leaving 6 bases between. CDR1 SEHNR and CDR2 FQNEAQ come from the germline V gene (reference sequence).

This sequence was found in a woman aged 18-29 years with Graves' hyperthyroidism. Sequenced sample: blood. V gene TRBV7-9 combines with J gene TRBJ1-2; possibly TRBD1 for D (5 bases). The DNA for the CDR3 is TGTGCCAGCAGCTTAGCCGGGGCCTATGGCTACACCTTC. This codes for CASSLAGAYGYTF.